The subject of this entry is one TCR beta chain. Generated by immunoSEQ multiplex PCR, the TCRdb table keeps only in-frame clones and is missing some. Of about 100,000 clones listed, around nine tenths are singletons. CDR1 is MNHNY and CDR2 is SVGAGI in the germline V gene (reference sequence). The CDR3 contains 15 residues. Trimming took off 6 bases at V and 7 bases at J, with 18 bases between the two ends. This specimen comes from a study of OX40 agonist ivuxolimab in advanced cancers. The material was CD4+ or CD8+ T cells sorted from blood, obtained in a trial of the OX40 agonist ivuxolimab. This chain uses TRBV6-6 with TRBJ1-4; tentative D call: TRBD1 (6 bases). The TCR sequence derives from an adult with an advanced solid tumor such as melanoma, head and neck, liver or kidney cancer. The CDR3 DNA follows: TGTGCCAGCAGCCTCAAGGAGGGGGTGGGTGAAAAACTGTTTTTT. Protein product: CASSLKEGVGEKLFF.